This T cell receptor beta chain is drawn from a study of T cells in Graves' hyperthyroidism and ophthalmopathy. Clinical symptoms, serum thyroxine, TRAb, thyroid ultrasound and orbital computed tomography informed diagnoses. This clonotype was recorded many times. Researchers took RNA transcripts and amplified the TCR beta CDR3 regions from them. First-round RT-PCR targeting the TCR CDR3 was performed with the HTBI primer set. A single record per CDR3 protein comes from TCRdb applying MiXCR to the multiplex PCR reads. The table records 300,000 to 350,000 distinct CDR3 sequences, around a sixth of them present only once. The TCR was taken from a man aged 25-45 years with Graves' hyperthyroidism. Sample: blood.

The CDR3: CASKRSTGSYNEQFF. CDR3 DNA sequence: TGTGCCAGCAAGAGATCGACAGGGTCCTACAATGAGCAGTTCTTC. This chain links TRBV6-1 with TRBJ2-1; 7 positions agree with TRBD1. The CDR3 extends over 15 amino acids. V lost 7 bases, J lost 1 base, and 7 bases stayed unmatched. From germline, CDR1 is MNHNS and CDR2 SASEGT.